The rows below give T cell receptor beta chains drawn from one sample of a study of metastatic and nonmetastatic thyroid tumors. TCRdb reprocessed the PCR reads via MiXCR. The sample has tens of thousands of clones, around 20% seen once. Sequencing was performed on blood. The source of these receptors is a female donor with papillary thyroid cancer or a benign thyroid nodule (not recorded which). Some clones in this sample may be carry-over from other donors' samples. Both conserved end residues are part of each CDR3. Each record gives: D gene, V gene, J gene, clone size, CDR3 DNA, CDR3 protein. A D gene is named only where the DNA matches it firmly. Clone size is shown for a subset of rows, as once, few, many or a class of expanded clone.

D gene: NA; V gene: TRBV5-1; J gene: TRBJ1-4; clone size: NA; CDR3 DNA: TGCGCCAGCAGCCCTGAGGCACAGCTTAATGAAAAACTGTTTTTT; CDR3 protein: CASSPEAQLNEKLFF
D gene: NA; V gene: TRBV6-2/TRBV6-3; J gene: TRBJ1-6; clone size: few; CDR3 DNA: TGTGCCAGCACGGCCTACAGGGTCTCACCCCTCCACTTT; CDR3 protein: CASTAYRVSPLHF
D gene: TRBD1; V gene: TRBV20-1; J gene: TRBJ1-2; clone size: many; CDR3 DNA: TGCAGCCTTGGACAGGGGGCCAACGGCTACACCTTC; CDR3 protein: CSLGQGANGYTF
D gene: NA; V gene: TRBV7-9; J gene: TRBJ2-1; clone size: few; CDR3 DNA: TGTGCCAGCAGCTTAGACAATGGTCTAGCGAGGCAGTTCTTC; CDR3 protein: CASSLDNGLARQFF
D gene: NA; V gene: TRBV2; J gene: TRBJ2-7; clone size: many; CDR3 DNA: TGTGCCAGCAGGGGGGGCCTCTCCTACGAGCAGTACTTC; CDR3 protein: CASRGGLSYEQYF
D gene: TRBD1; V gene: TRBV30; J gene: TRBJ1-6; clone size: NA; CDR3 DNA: TGTGCCTGGGATAAGACAGGGGGCATTTCACCCCTCCACTTT; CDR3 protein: CAWDKTGGISPLHF
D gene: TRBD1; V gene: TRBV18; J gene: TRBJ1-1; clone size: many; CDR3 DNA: TGTGCCAGCTCACCCTCAAGGACAGGGCTGGGTACTGAAGCTTTCTTT; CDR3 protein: CASSPSRTGLGTEAFF
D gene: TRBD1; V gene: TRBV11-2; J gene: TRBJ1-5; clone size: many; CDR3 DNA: TGTGCCAGCAGCTCCGGACAGGGCGGCAATCAGCCCCAGCATTTT; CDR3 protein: CASSSGQGGNQPQHF
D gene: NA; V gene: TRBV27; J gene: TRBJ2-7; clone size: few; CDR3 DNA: TGTGCCAGCAGCTTTACGGAGGGCCCGTACGAGCAGTACTTC; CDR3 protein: CASSFTEGPYEQYF
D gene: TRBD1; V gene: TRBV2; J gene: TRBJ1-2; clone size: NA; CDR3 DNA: TGTGCCAGCAGGGAAGGACAGGGGCCCAGCTACGGCTACACCTTC; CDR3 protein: CASREGQGPSYGYTF
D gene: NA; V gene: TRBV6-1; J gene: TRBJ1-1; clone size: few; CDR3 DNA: TGTGCCAGCAGTAACCTGAGGGGGGGTGGGGCTGAAGCTTTCTTT; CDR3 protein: CASSNLRGGGAEAFF
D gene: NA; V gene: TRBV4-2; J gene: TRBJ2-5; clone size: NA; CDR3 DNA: TGTGCCAGCAGCCCAGGATCGTCGGGACTCATCCAAGAGACCCAGTACTTC; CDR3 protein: CASSPGSSGLIQETQYF
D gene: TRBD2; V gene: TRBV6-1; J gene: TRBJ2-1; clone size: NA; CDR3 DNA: TGTGCCAGCAGTGATAGCGGGCCTTCCTACAATGAGCAGTTCTTC; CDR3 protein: CASSDSGPSYNEQFF
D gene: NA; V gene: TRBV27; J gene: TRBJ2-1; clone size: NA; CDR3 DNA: TGTGCCAGCACTCCCTTCAGTGGCGAGCAGTTCTTC; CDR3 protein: CASTPFSGEQFF
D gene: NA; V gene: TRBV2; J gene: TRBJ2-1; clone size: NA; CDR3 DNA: TGTGCCACCGTGGGGACCGATGAGCAGTTCTTC; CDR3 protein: CATVGTDEQFF
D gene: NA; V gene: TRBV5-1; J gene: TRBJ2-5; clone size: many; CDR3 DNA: TGCGCCAGCAGCTTTATATCGGGAGAGACCCAGTACTTC; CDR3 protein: CASSFISGETQYF
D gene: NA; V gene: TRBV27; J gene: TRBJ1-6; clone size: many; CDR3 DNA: TGTGCCAGCAGTTTTGTAACCGAAAATAATTCACCCCTCCACTTT; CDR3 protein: CASSFVTENNSPLHF
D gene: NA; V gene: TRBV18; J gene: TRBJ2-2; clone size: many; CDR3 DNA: TGTGCCAGCTCACCAGGACGGAACACCGGGGAGCTGTTTTTT; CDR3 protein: CASSPGRNTGELFF
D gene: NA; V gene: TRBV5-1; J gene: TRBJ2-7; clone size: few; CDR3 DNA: TGCGCCATCAGCTTACAGGGTATCACGAGTCACGAGCAGTACTTC; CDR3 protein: CAISLQGITSHEQYF
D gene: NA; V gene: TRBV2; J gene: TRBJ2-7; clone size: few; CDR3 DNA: TGTGCCAGCAGTTTGTTTCTAGCAGGATACGAGCAGTACTTC; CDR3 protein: CASSLFLAGYEQYF
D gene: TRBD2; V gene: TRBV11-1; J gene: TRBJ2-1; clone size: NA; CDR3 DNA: TGTGCCAGCAGCTTACTAGCGGGAGTTTTTAACAATGAGCAGTTCTTC; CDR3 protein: CASSLLAGVFNNEQFF
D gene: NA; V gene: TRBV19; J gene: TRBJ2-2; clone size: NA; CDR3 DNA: TGTGCCAGTAGTTGGCCGGGGGCGGACGTGGAGCTGTTTTTT; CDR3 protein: CASSWPGADVELFF
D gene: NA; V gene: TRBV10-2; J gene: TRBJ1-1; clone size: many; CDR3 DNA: TGCGCCAGCAGTGATCCCGGGAACACTGAAGCTTTCTTT; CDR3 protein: CASSDPGNTEAFF
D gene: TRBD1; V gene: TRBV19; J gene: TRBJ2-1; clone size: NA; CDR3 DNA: TGTGCCAGTATTTTCGGGACAGATTACAATGAGCAGTTCTTC; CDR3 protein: CASIFGTDYNEQFF
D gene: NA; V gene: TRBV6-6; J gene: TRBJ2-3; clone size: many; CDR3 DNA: TGTGCCAGCAGTTACTTGGGGGGTCGGCCAGATACGCAGTATTTT; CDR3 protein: CASSYLGGRPDTQYF
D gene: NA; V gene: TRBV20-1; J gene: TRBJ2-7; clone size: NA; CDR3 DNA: TGCAGTGCTCTCCGAAGGGGGGGGGCCTACGAGCAGTACTTC; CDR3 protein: CSALRRGGAYEQYF
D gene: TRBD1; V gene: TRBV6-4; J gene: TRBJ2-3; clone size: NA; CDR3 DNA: TGTGCCAGCAGTGAGGGACAGGACACAGATACGCAGTATTTT; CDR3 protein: CASSEGQDTDTQYF
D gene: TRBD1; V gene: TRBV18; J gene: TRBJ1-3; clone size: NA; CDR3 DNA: TGTGCCAGCTCACCACAGGGGACAGACGGAAACACCATATATTTT; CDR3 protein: CASSPQGTDGNTIYF
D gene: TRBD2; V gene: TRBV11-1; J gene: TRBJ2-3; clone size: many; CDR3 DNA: TGTGCCAGCAGCTCCCGGACTAGCGGGGTAAAGACAGATACGCAGTATTTT; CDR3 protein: CASSSRTSGVKTDTQYF
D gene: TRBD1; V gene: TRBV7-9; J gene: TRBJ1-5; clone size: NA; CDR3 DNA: TGTGCCAGCAGCCCCGACAGGGATGACCAGCCCCAGCATTTT; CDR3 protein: CASSPDRDDQPQHF
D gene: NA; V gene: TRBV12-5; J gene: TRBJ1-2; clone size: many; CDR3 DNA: TGTGCTAGTGGTTCGTTAGGGACTTCCTATGGCTACACCTTC; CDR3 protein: CASGSLGTSYGYTF
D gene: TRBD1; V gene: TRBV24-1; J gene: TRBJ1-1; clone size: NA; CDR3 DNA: TGTGCCACCAGTGATCAGGACAGGGGTGAAAATTTCTTT; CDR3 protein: CATSDQDRGENFF
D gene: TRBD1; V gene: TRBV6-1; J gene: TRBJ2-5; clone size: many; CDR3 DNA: TGTGCCAGCACCCCGGGACAGGGGGGTTATCAGACCCAGTACTTC; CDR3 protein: CASTPGQGGYQTQYF
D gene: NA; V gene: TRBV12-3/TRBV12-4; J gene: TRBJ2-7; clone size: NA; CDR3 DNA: TGTGCCAGCAGTTTGGGCGCCGCGATGGAGCAGTACTTC; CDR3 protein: CASSLGAAMEQYF
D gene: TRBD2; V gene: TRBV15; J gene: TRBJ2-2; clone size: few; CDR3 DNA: TGTGCCACCAGCAGAGAGAGGAGCGGGACCGGACTTGACTCGAACACCGGGGAGCTGTTTTTT; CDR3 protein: CATSRERSGTGLDSNTGELFF
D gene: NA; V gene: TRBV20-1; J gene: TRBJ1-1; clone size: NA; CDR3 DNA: TGCAGTGCTACGCTAGGGGGTATTGACACTGAAGCTTTCTTT; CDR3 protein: CSATLGGIDTEAFF
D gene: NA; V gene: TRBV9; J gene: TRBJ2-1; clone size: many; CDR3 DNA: TGTGCCAGCAGCGTAGATTCGGAGGGGGGAAGGCGCGAGCAGTTCTTC; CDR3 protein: CASSVDSEGGRREQFF
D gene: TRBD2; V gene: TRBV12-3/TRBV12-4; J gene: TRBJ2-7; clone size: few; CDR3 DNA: TGTGCCAGCACTCGAGCGGGATCCTCCTATGAGCAGTACTTC; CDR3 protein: CASTRAGSSYEQYF
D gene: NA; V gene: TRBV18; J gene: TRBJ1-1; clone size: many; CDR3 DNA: TGTGCCAGCTCACCACTAAGTAACACTGAAGCTTTCTTT; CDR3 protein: CASSPLSNTEAFF
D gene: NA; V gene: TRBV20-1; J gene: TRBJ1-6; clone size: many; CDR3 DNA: TGCAGTGCTAGAGATCGATTGGCAGCAAATAATTCACCCCTCCACTTT; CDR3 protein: CSARDRLAANNSPLHF
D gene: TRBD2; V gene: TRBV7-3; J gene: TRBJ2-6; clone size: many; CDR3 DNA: TGTGCCAGCACCCCTAGCGGGGTGCCACGGAGCTCTGGGGCCAACGTCCTGACTTTC; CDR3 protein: CASTPSGVPRSSGANVLTF
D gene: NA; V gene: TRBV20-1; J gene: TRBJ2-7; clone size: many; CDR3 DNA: TGCAGTGCTAGTCAACTGCCCGGACAGTACGAGCAGTACTTC; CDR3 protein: CSASQLPGQYEQYF
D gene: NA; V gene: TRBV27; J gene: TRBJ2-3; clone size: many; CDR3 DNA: TGTGCCAGCAGTTCGATCCAGGATACGCAGTATTTT; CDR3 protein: CASSSIQDTQYF
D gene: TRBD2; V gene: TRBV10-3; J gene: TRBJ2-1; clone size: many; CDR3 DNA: TGTGCCATCCGGGACTACTACAATGAGCAGTTCTTC; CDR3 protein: CAIRDYYNEQFF
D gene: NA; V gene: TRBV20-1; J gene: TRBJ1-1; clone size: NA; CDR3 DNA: TGCAGTGCCAAATGGACAGATAGCCGCTTGCCTTTGAACACCGAAGCTTTCTTT; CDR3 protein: CSAKWTDSRLPLNTEAFF
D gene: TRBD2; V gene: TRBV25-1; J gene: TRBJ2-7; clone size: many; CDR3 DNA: TGTGCCAGCAGCTGGGGGGGGGTCTACGAGCAGTACTTC; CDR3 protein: CASSWGGVYEQYF
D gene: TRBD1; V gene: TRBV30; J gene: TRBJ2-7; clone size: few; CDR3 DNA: TGTGCCTGGAGGAAGACAGGGGGGGCCTACGAGCAGTACTTC; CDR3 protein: CAWRKTGGAYEQYF
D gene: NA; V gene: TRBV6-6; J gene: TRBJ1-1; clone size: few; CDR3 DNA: TGTGCCAGCAGTTACCATTCGGGTGGACTCACTGAAGCTTTCTTT; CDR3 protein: CASSYHSGGLTEAFF
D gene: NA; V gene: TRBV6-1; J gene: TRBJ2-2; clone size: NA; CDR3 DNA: TGTGCCAGCAGTACCCACGGGGCAGAGCGGAACACCGGGGAGCCGTTTTTT; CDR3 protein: CASSTHGAERNTGEPFF
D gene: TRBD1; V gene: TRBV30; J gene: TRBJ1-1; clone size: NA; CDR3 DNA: TGTGCCTGGAGTGTCTCCACAGGGGCCACTGAAGCTTTCTTT; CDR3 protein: CAWSVSTGATEAFF
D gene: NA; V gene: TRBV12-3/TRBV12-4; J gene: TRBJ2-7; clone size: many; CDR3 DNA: TGTGCCAGCAGTCTCTCGGGAGCGACACGTTACGAGCAGTACTTC; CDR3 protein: CASSLSGATRYEQYF
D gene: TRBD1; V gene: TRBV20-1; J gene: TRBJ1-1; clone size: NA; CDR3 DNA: TGCATTGCTAGATTCCCGGGACAGGGTTCAAACACTGAAGCTTTCTTT; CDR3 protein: CIARFPGQGSNTEAFF
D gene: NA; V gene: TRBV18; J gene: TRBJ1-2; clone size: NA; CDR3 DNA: TGTGCCAGCTCACCCACTACAGAAAACTATGGCTACACCTTC; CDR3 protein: CASSPTTENYGYTF
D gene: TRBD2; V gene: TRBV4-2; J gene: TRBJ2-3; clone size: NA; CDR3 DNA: TGTGCCAGCAGCGGAACCGGGACTAGAAGCACAGATACGCAGTATTTT; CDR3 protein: CASSGTGTRSTDTQYF
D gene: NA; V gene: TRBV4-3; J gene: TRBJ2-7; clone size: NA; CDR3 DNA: TGCGCCAGCAGCCAAGGGCATCAGGGTGCCTACGAGCAGTACTTC; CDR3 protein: CASSQGHQGAYEQYF
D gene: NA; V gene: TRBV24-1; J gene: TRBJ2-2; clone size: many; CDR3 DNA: TGTGCCACCAGTGATTTCGGTGCGAACACCGGGGAGCTGTTTTTT; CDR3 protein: CATSDFGANTGELFF
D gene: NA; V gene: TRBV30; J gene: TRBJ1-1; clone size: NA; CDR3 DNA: TGTGCCTGGATCTCTCAGGGATACACTGAAGATTTCTTT; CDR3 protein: CAWISQGYTEDFF
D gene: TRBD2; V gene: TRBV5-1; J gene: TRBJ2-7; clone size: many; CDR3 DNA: TGCGCCAGCAGACGGGAGGCTAGCGGGCGATACGAGCAGTACTTC; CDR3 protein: CASRREASGRYEQYF